The 4 T cell receptor beta chains in this list originate from one sample, sequenced in a study of cytomegalovirus exposure and HLA in healthy donors. The PCR employed 60 Vbeta primers together with 13 Jbeta primers. Some clones are missing from TCRdb's copy, which holds only in-frame ones; the method was immunoSEQ multiplex PCR. Of 150,000 to 200,000 clones listed, around 70% were seen once; the top ten hold around 4.6%. The sequencing sample was made of PBMCs. Receptor source: a man aged 18-30 years in good health and CMV-seropositive.

This chain joins TRBV28 and TRBJ1-6, with D unresolved. This CDR3 is built from 14 residues. Germline V gene sequence: CDR1 MDHEN, CDR2 SYDVKM. Trimming pared 1 base from V and 5 bases from J, leaving 6 bases between. CDR3 DNA sequence: TGTGCCAGCAGTTTATCACACAATAATTCACCCCTCCACTTT. The encoded protein is CASSLSHNNSPLHF.

The V call is TRBV6-1, the J call TRBJ2-7; a possible D gene is TRBD2 (6 bases). The CDR3 sequence is 15 residues long. Trimming stripped 2 bases from V and 5 bases from J, with 16 bases between. Germline loops: CDR1 MNHNS, CDR2 SASEGT. The CDR3: CASSEIFGSSHEQYV. CDR3 DNA sequence: TGTGCCAGCAGTGAAATCTTCGGGAGTAGCCACGAGCAGTACGTC.

The chain recombines TRBV7-9 with TRBJ2-1; TRBD2 matches at 7 bases. Germline V gene sequence: CDR1 SEHNR, CDR2 FQNEAQ (reference sequence). The CDR3 runs 15 residues. Losses at the gene ends were 8 bases for V and 0 bases for J; bases not matched to a gene: 7. The CDR3 sequence is CASYTGGSSYNEQFF. For the CDR3, the DNA is TGTGCCAGCTATACAGGCGGGAGCTCCTACAATGAGCAGTTCTTC.

V usage is TRBV6-1 and J usage is TRBJ1-2; D is undetermined. With 6 bases removed from V and 2 bases from J, the gap between germline ends came to 10 bases. The CDR3 extends over 13 amino acids. CDR1 and CDR2 from the germline V gene are MNHNS and SASEGT. This CDR3 is CASRPDMNYGYTF. In DNA form, the CDR3 reads TGTGCCAGCAGGCCCGACATGAACTATGGCTACACCTTC.